This TCR beta chain was sequenced during a study of T cells after yellow fever vaccination. General study results and limits: The CD4 and CD8 compartments had a small share of their clonotypes in common. Although the secondary response was weaker, it peaked faster, at day 5 versus 15.

TCRdb called the 5' RACE reads again in MiXCR, with one record for every CDR3 protein. The repertoire holds about 58,000 distinct CDR3 sequences, with 5% to 6.5% as singletons. The CDR3 is 15 amino acids. Germline loops: CDR1 MNHEY, CDR2 SMNVEV (reference sequence). V lost 2 bases, J lost 5 bases, and 14 bases lay in between. The sequence was collected from a man aged 18-30 years who received the YFV17D yellow fever vaccine. Sequenced material: PBMCs, either bulk or a sorted T-cell subset (CD4+, CD8+, memory, or dextramer-sorted; not recorded which), taken on the day of the yellow fever booster vaccination. V gene TRBV27 combines with J gene TRBJ2-3; no clear D. The CDR3 protein is CASSLGPLGKDTQYF. As DNA, the CDR3 is TGTGCCAGCAGTTTAGGCCCATTAGGGAAAGATACGCAGTATTTT.